This T cell receptor beta chain was identified during a study of T-cell memory formation after mild COVID-19. Study information: The study found TCR clusters largely donor specific. Study-level results: What remained unconfirmed was the SARS-CoV-2 specificity of second-wave clones peaking on day 37.

TCRdb itself ran the 5' RACE reads through MiXCR, one entry per CDR3 protein. The sample shows roughly 400,000 distinct CDR3 sequences, around 24% of them seen only once. Trimming shortened V by 1 base and J by 6 bases, and 8 bases separated the two germline ends. Germline V gene data show CDR1 as SGHRS and CDR2 as YFSETQ. The CDR3 extends over 12 amino acids. As to this clonotype: No antigen is known for it.

V and J are TRBV5-1 and TRBJ2-7; unclear D gene. Sequencing was carried out using PBMCs or a T cell subset sorted from them (not recorded which). This receptor was obtained from an adult woman who had mild COVID-19 (a few samples of this study predate the infection). Cell type and time point are not known. CDR3 coding DNA: TGCGCCAGCAGCTTGTACTCAGGCGAGCAGTACTTC. This codes for CASSLYSGEQYF.